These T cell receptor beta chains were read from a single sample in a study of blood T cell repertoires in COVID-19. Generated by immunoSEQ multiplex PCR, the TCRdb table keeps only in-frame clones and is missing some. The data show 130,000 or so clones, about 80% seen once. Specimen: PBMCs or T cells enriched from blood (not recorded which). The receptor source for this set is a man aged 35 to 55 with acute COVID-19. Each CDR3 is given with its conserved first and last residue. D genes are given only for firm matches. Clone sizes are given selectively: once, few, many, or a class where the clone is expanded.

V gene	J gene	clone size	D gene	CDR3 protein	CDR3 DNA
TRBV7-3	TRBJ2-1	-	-	CASSKNPGVRGDEQFF	TGTGCCAGCAGCAAAAACCCGGGAGTGAGAGGAGATGAGCAGTTCTTC
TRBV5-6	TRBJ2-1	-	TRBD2	CASSRGLAGGPYNEQFF	TGTGCCAGCAGCCGTGGACTAGCGGGGGGGCCCTACAATGAGCAGTTCTTC
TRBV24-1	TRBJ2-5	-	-	CATSDSYQETQYF	TGTGCCACCAGCGACAGCTACCAAGAGACCCAGTACTTC
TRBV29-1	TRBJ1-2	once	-	CSDAKQGDGYTF	TGCAGCGACGCGAAACAGGGAGATGGCTACACCTTC
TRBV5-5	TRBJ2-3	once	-	CASSLPRDTQYF	TGTGCCAGCAGCTTGCCCCGAGATACGCAGTATTTT
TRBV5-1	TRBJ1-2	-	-	CASSLDRAFGGYTF	TGCGCCAGCAGCTTGGACAGGGCGTTTGGCGGCTACACCTTC
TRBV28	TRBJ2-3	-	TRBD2	CASSLSSGSRTQYF	TGTGCCAGCAGTTTATCGAGCGGGAGTAGAACGCAGTATTTT
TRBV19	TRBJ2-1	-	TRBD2	CASSIMTGLAGGSAYNEQFF	TGTGCCAGTAGTATAATGACCGGACTAGCGGGGGGGTCAGCATACAATGAGCAGTTCTTC
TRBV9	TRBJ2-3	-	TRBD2	CASSGGGGGQYF	TGTGCCAGCAGCGGCGGCGGGGGGGGGCAGTATTTT
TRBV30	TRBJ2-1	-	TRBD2	CAWSAGLAPNEQFF	TGTGCCTGGAGTGCTGGACTAGCCCCCAATGAGCAGTTCTTC
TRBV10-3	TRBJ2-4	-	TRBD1	CAISSSGGPKNIQYF	TGTGCCATCAGCTCGTCAGGGGGTCCCAAAAACATTCAGTACTTC
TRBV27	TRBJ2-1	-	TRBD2	CASSLGRGGALNEQFF	TGTGCCAGCAGTTTAGGACGCGGGGGGGCCCTCAATGAGCAGTTCTTC
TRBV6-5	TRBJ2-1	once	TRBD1	CASSFRTGTGGHEQFF	TGTGCCAGCAGTTTTCGAACCGGGACAGGGGGCCATGAGCAGTTCTTC
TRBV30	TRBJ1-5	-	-	CAWSVRSGSNQPQHF	TGTGCCTGGAGTGTACGTTCAGGAAGCAATCAGCCCCAGCATTTT
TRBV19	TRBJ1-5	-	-	CASSIGGHLNQPQHF	TGTGCCAGTAGTATAGGGGGACACTTAAATCAGCCCCAGCATTTT
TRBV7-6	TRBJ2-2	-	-	CASSPIGGDTGELFF	TGTGCCAGCAGCCCCATCGGGGGAGACACCGGGGAGCTGTTTTTT
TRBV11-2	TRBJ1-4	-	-	CASSRTERGEKLFF	TGTGCCAGCAGCCGGACAGAAAGAGGTGAAAAACTGTTTTTT
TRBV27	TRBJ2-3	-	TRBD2	CASSLLAGVSDTQYF	TGTGCCAGCAGTTTACTAGCGGGGGTTTCAGATACGCAGTATTTT
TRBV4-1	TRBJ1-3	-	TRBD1	CASSASGTGVGNTIYF	TGCGCCAGCAGCGCCTCCGGGACAGGGGTAGGAAACACCATATATTTT
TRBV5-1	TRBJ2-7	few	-	CASSLAGSNYEQYF	TGCGCCAGCAGCTTAGCCGGGAGCAACTACGAGCAGTACTTC
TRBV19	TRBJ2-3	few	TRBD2	CASSPGGMVTDTQYF	TGTGCCAGTAGTCCCGGGGGGATGGTCACAGATACGCAGTATTTT
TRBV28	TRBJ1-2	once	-	CASSPPGIQGFYGYTF	TGTGCCAGCAGTCCCCCGGGCATACAGGGTTTCTATGGCTACACCTTC
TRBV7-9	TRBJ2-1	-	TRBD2	CASSLGSGGPSYNEQFF	TGTGCCAGCAGCTTAGGGAGCGGGGGGCCCTCCTACAATGAGCAGTTCTTC
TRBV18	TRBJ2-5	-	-	CASSQRDSSQETQYF	TGTGCCAGCTCGCAACGGGACTCCTCACAAGAGACCCAGTACTTC
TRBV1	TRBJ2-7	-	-	CTSSRPRYEQYF	TGCACCAGCAGCCGTCCCCGCTACGAGCAGTACTTC
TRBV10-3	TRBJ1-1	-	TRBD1	CAIMGQGATEAFF	TGTGCCATCATGGGCCAGGGGGCCACTGAAGCTTTCTTT
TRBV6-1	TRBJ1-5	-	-	CASSEYPQGSSNQPQHF	TGTGCCAGCAGTGAATATCCGCAGGGGAGTAGCAATCAGCCCCAGCATTTT
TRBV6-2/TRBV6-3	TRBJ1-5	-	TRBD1	CASSLGRTGEGQPQHF	TGTGCCAGCAGTCTCGGGCGGACAGGAGAGGGTCAGCCCCAGCATTTT
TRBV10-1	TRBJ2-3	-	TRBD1	CASSESQGVTDTQYF	TGCGCCAGCAGTGAGAGCCAGGGGGTCACAGATACGCAGTATTTT
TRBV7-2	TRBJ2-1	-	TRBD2	CASSLAAGGRYEQFF	TGTGCCAGCAGCTTAGCAGCGGGGGGGCGGTATGAGCAGTTCTTC
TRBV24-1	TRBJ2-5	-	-	CATSDSSDQETQYF	TGTGCCACCAGTGATTCTAGCGACCAAGAGACCCAGTACTTC
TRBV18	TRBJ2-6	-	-	CASSAGAGANVLTF	TGTGCCAGCTCAGCGGGGGCAGGGGCCAACGTCCTGACTTTC
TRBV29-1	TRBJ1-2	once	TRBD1	CSAEQGAPWGYTF	TGCAGCGCAGAGCAGGGGGCCCCTTGGGGCTACACCTTC
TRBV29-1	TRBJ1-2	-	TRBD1	CSVDVAGGSVSGYTF	TGCAGCGTTGATGTGGCAGGGGGATCGGTGAGTGGCTACACCTTC
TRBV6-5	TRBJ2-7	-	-	CAAGPGAYEQYF	TGTGCTGCCGGTCCGGGGGCCTACGAGCAGTACTTC
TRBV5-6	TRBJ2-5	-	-	CASSFSDRRETQYF	TGTGCCAGCAGCTTTTCCGACAGACGAGAGACCCAGTACTTC
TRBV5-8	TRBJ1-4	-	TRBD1	CASSPLGTVHEKLFF	TGTGCCAGCAGCCCCCTGGGGACAGTTCACGAAAAACTGTTTTTT
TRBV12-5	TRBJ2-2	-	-	CASGLADSGELFF	TGTGCTAGTGGTTTGGCGGACTCAGGGGAGCTGTTTTTT
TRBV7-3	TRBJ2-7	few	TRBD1	CASSSGQGREQYF	TGTGCCAGCAGCTCGGGACAGGGGCGTGAGCAGTACTTC
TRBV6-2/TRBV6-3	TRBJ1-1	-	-	CASSQQGVWTEAFF	TGTGCCAGCAGCCAACAGGGAGTTTGGACTGAAGCTTTCTTT
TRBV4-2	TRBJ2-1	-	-	CASSQVSDNEQFF	TGTGCCAGCAGCCAGGTTAGCGACAATGAGCAGTTCTTC
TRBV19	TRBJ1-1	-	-	CASSETLNTEAFF	TGTGCCAGTAGCGAGACACTGAACACTGAAGCTTTCTTT
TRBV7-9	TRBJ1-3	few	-	CASSLLQGAIGNTIYF	TGTGCCAGCAGCTTGCTACAGGGAGCAATTGGAAACACCATATATTTT
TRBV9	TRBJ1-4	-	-	CASSAGGQTFSGKLFF	TGTGCCAGCAGCGCCGGCGGACAGACGTTTTCGGGAAAACTGTTTTTT
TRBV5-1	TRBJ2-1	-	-	CASSLQGSGYNEQFF	TGCGCCAGCAGCTTGCAGGGTAGCGGCTACAATGAGCAGTTCTTC
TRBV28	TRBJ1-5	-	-	CASSFSGQPQHF	TGTGCCAGCAGTTTCTCGGGTCAGCCCCAGCATTTT
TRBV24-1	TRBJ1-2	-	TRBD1	CATSGPDRGNYGYTF	TGTGCCACCAGCGGTCCGGACAGGGGTAACTATGGCTACACCTTC
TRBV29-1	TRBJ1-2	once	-	CSVQSGVGYTF	TGCAGCGTTCAAAGCGGGGTTGGCTACACCTTC
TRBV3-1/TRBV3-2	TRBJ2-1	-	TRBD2	CASSQDLRGGRSDEQFF	TGTGCCAGCAGCCAAGATCTAAGGGGCGGGAGGTCGGATGAGCAGTTCTTC
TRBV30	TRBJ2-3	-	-	CAWVPGFSTDTQYF	TGTGCCTGGGTTCCGGGGTTTAGCACAGATACGCAGTATTTT